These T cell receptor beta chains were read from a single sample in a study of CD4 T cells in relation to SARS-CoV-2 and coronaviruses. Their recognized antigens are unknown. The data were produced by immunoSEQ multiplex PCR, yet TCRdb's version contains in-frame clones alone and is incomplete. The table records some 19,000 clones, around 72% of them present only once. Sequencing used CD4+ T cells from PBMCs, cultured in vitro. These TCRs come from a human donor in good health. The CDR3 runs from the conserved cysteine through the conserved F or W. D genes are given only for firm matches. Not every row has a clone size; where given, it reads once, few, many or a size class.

cdr3_aa: CASSYGQRPLHF
cdr3_nt: TGTGCCAGCAGTTACGGACAACGACCCCTCCACTTT
clone_size: .
j_call: TRBJ1-6
v_call: TRBV6-6
d_call: .

cdr3_aa: CASGQTGGEGYTF
cdr3_nt: TGTGCCAGCGGGCAGACAGGGGGGGAGGGCTACACCTTC
clone_size: .
j_call: TRBJ1-2
v_call: TRBV6-5
d_call: TRBD1

cdr3_aa: CASSLVKEDTQYF
cdr3_nt: TGTGCCAGCAGCTTAGTCAAGGAAGATACGCAGTATTTT
clone_size: .
j_call: TRBJ2-3
v_call: TRBV7-2
d_call: .

cdr3_aa: CASSESAPGEQFF
cdr3_nt: TGCGCCAGCAGTGAGTCGGCTCCCGGTGAGCAGTTCTTC
clone_size: .
j_call: TRBJ2-1
v_call: TRBV10-2
d_call: .

cdr3_aa: CASSRDALGTDTQYF
cdr3_nt: TGCGCCAGCAGTCGGGACGCCTTGGGCACAGATACGCAGTATTTT
clone_size: .
j_call: TRBJ2-3
v_call: TRBV10-1
d_call: .

cdr3_aa: CASTEDSSNQPQHF
cdr3_nt: TGTGCCAGCACGGAAGACAGTAGCAATCAGCCCCAGCATTTT
clone_size: .
j_call: TRBJ1-5
v_call: TRBV2
d_call: .

cdr3_aa: CASSKSLATTGELFF
cdr3_nt: TGTGCCAGTAGTAAATCCCTAGCGACCACCGGGGAGCTGTTTTTT
clone_size: .
j_call: TRBJ2-2
v_call: TRBV19
d_call: .

cdr3_aa: CASSGGDITNTGELFF
cdr3_nt: TGCGCCAGCAGCGGGGGGGACATAACGAACACCGGGGAGCTGTTTTTT
clone_size: .
j_call: TRBJ2-2
v_call: TRBV5-1
d_call: .

cdr3_aa: CASSLSSTNEKLFF
cdr3_nt: TGCGCCAGCAGCTTGAGCTCAACTAATGAAAAACTGTTTTTT
clone_size: .
j_call: TRBJ1-4
v_call: TRBV5-1
d_call: .

cdr3_aa: CASGREGSHGYTF
cdr3_nt: TGTGCCAGTGGCCGTGAAGGCTCCCACGGCTACACCTTC
clone_size: .
j_call: TRBJ1-2
v_call: TRBV19
d_call: .

cdr3_aa: CASSDSVAGVDEQFF
cdr3_nt: TGTGCCAGCAGTGACTCTGTAGCGGGAGTAGATGAGCAGTTCTTC
clone_size: few
j_call: TRBJ2-1
v_call: TRBV6-4
d_call: TRBD2

cdr3_aa: CASKTTTGNYNSPLHF
cdr3_nt: TGTGCCAGCAAAACGACGACAGGGAACTATAATTCACCCCTCCACTTT
clone_size: .
j_call: TRBJ1-6
v_call: TRBV25-1
d_call: TRBD1

cdr3_aa: CATQMKADEKLFF
cdr3_nt: TGTGCCACCCAGATGAAAGCGGATGAAAAACTGTTTTTT
clone_size: .
j_call: TRBJ1-4
v_call: TRBV10-3
d_call: .

cdr3_aa: CASSRDTQETQYF
cdr3_nt: TGTGCCAGCAGCCGGGACACTCAAGAGACCCAGTACTTC
clone_size: .
j_call: TRBJ2-5
v_call: TRBV11-2
d_call: .

cdr3_aa: CASSHNVEKLFF
cdr3_nt: TGTGCCAGCAGCCATAACGTAGAAAAACTGTTTTTT
clone_size: few
j_call: TRBJ1-4
v_call: TRBV3-1/TRBV3-2
d_call: .

cdr3_aa: CASTSGLAVLAEQYF
cdr3_nt: TGTGCCTCCACGTCGGGGCTAGCGGTTTTGGCCGAGCAGTACTTC
clone_size: .
j_call: TRBJ2-7
v_call: TRBV30
d_call: TRBD2

cdr3_aa: CASSESGRGRDEQFF
cdr3_nt: TGCGCCAGCAGTGAGTCGGGCAGGGGGCGCGATGAGCAGTTCTTC
clone_size: .
j_call: TRBJ2-1
v_call: TRBV10-1
d_call: TRBD1

cdr3_aa: CASSLSILSSYEQYF
cdr3_nt: TGTGCCAGCAGTTTATCTATTTTGAGCTCCTACGAGCAGTACTTC
clone_size: .
j_call: TRBJ2-7
v_call: TRBV27
d_call: .

cdr3_aa: CASSWTGGADTQYF
cdr3_nt: TGTGCCAGCAGTTGGACAGGGGGCGCAGATACGCAGTATTTT
clone_size: few
j_call: TRBJ2-3
v_call: TRBV27
d_call: TRBD1

cdr3_aa: CASSEVVAGGTQYF
cdr3_nt: TGTGCCAGCAGTGAAGTAGTAGCGGGAGGTACGCAGTATTTT
clone_size: once
j_call: TRBJ2-3
v_call: TRBV2
d_call: TRBD2

cdr3_aa: CAWTVAGESTDTQYF
cdr3_nt: TGTGCCTGGACCGTAGCGGGCGAGAGCACAGATACGCAGTATTTT
clone_size: .
j_call: TRBJ2-3
v_call: TRBV2
d_call: TRBD2

cdr3_aa: CASSSGTVSNQPQHF
cdr3_nt: TGTGCCAGCAGTAGCGGGACGGTTAGCAATCAGCCCCAGCATTTT
clone_size: .
j_call: TRBJ1-5
v_call: TRBV2
d_call: .

cdr3_aa: CSARTDYNEKLFF
cdr3_nt: TGCAGCGCCCGGACGGACTATAATGAAAAACTGTTTTTT
clone_size: .
j_call: TRBJ1-4
v_call: TRBV29-1
d_call: .

cdr3_aa: CASSENDEQYF
cdr3_nt: TGTGCCAGCAGCGAAAACGACGAGCAGTACTTC
clone_size: .
j_call: TRBJ2-7
v_call: TRBV3-1/TRBV3-2
d_call: .

cdr3_aa: CASSQVPGGTEAFF
cdr3_nt: TGTGCCAGCAGCCAAGTACCCGGGGGCACTGAAGCTTTCTTT
clone_size: .
j_call: TRBJ1-1
v_call: TRBV3-1/TRBV3-2
d_call: .

cdr3_aa: CASSLGRGTHNEQFF
cdr3_nt: TGTGCCAGCAGCTTAGGACGAGGGACCCACAATGAGCAGTTCTTC
clone_size: .
j_call: TRBJ2-1
v_call: TRBV7-6
d_call: .

cdr3_aa: CASSQSLTGGGYTF
cdr3_nt: TGTGCCAGCAGCCAATCCCTCACAGGGGGAGGCTACACCTTC
clone_size: .
j_call: TRBJ1-2
v_call: TRBV14
d_call: TRBD1

cdr3_aa: CASSVTGGYGYTF
cdr3_nt: TGTGCCAGCAGCGTTACAGGGGGCTATGGCTACACCTTC
clone_size: large
j_call: TRBJ1-2
v_call: TRBV3-1/TRBV3-2
d_call: TRBD1

cdr3_aa: CASRRDTSTGELFF
cdr3_nt: TGTGCCAGCAGACGGGACACCAGCACCGGGGAGCTGTTTTTT
clone_size: few
j_call: TRBJ2-2
v_call: TRBV6-1
d_call: .

cdr3_aa: CASSSSSGRYTDTQYF
cdr3_nt: TGTGCCAGCAGCTCCTCTAGCGGGAGGTACACAGATACGCAGTATTTT
clone_size: .
j_call: TRBJ2-3
v_call: TRBV3-1/TRBV3-2
d_call: TRBD2

cdr3_aa: CASSYSTAGTANTEAFF
cdr3_nt: TGTGCCAGCAGTTACTCCACCGCCGGGACAGCGAACACTGAAGCTTTCTTT
clone_size: .
j_call: TRBJ1-1
v_call: TRBV6-2/TRBV6-3
d_call: TRBD1

cdr3_aa: CASSVDAGVHEQYF
cdr3_nt: TGTGCCAGCAGCGTAGATGCAGGGGTTCACGAGCAGTACTTC
clone_size: .
j_call: TRBJ2-7
v_call: TRBV9
d_call: .

cdr3_aa: CASSLDGLNTEAFF
cdr3_nt: TGTGCCAGCAGCTTAGACGGCTTGAACACTGAAGCTTTCTTT
clone_size: few
j_call: TRBJ1-1
v_call: TRBV11-3
d_call: .

cdr3_aa: CASSFAGGSYEQYF
cdr3_nt: TGTGCCAGCAGCTTCGCAGGGGGCTCCTACGAGCAGTACTTC
clone_size: few
j_call: TRBJ2-7
v_call: TRBV5-8
d_call: TRBD1

cdr3_aa: CASSYRVRETQYF
cdr3_nt: TGTGCCAGCAGTTACAGGGTACGAGAGACCCAGTACTTC
clone_size: .
j_call: TRBJ2-5
v_call: TRBV6-6
d_call: .

cdr3_aa: CASGGGDTDTQYF
cdr3_nt: TGTGCCAGCGGAGGGGGGGATACCGATACGCAGTATTTT
clone_size: .
j_call: TRBJ2-3
v_call: TRBV28
d_call: .

cdr3_aa: CASSPEGARVEKLFF
cdr3_nt: TGCGCCAGCAGCCCGGAGGGGGCGCGAGTTGAAAAACTGTTTTTT
clone_size: .
j_call: TRBJ1-4
v_call: TRBV5-1
d_call: TRBD1

cdr3_aa: CASSHNRLFGQGAGYTF
cdr3_nt: TGTGCCAGCAGCCACAATAGACTTTTCGGACAGGGGGCAGGCTACACCTTC
clone_size: few
j_call: TRBJ1-2
v_call: TRBV3-1/TRBV3-2
d_call: TRBD1

cdr3_aa: CASSPDRNTYNEQFF
cdr3_nt: TGCGCCAGCAGCCCCGACAGGAATACCTACAATGAGCAGTTCTTC
clone_size: .
j_call: TRBJ2-1
v_call: TRBV4-1
d_call: .